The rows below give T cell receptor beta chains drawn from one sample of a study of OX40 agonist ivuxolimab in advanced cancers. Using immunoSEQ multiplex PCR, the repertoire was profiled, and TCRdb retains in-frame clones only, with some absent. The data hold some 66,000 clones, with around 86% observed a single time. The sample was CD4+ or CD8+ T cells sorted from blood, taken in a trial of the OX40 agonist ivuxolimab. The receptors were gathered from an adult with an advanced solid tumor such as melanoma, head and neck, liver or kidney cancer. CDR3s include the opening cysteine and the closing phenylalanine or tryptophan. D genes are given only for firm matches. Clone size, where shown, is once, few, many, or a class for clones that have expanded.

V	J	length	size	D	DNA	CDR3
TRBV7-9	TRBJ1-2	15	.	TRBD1	TGTGCCGGACAAACCGGGACAGGGTTAATCTATGGCTACACCTTC	CAGQTGTGLIYGYTF
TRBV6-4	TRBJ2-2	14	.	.	TGTGCCAGCAGTGAACAGACGAACACCGGGGAGCTGTTTTTT	CASSEQTNTGELFF
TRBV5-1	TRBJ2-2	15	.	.	TGCGCCAGCAGCTTGGGCCCTACAGATACCGGGGAGCTGTTTTTT	CASSLGPTDTGELFF
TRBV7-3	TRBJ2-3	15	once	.	TGTGCCAGCAGCTTACTTGGGGAGGGCACAGATACGCAGTATTTT	CASSLLGEGTDTQYF
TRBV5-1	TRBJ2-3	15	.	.	TGCGCCAGCACCCCTGGGAGCGGAAGCACAGATACGCAGTATTTT	CASTPGSGSTDTQYF
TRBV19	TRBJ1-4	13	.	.	TGTGCCAGTAGTATGAAGGCTCTTGGCGTATTGTTTTTT	CASSMKALGVLFF
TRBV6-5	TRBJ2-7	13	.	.	TGTGCCAGCAGTCCAGACTTCTCCTACGAGCAGTACTTC	CASSPDFSYEQYF
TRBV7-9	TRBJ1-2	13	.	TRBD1	TGTGCCACACCGGCGGGACAGATATATGGCTACACCTTC	CATPAGQIYGYTF
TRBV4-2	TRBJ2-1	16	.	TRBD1	TGTGCCAGCAGTCCAAGAACGGGACAGGGGGTATATGAGCAGTTCTTC	CASSPRTGQGVYEQFF
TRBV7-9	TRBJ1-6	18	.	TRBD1	TGTGCCAGCAGCACTCCCCCGGGACAGACCTCCTATAATTCACCCCTCCACTTT	CASSTPPGQTSYNSPLHF
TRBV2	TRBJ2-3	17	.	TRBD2	TGTGCCAGCGGACGCGGGGAGCGGGGGGGCCGCGCAGATACGCAGTATTTT	CASGRGERGGRADTQYF
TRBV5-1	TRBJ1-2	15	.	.	TGCGCCAGCAGCTTGGGATGGACATCGGGGTCGGGCTACACCTTC	CASSLGWTSGSGYTF
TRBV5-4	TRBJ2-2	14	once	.	TGTGCCAGCAGCTTGGAGATGAACACCGGGGAGCTGTTTTTT	CASSLEMNTGELFF
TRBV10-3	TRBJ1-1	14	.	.	TGTGCCATCAGTGCCGGAGGTGGATTGGCTGAAGCTTTCTTT	CAISAGGGLAEAFF
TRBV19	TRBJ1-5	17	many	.	TGTGCCAGTAGTATAGTCCCTGACGGTTTTCGCAATCAGCCCCAGCATTTT	CASSIVPDGFRNQPQHF
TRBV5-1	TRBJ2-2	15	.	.	TGCGCCAGCAGCTTGGCGGTAGGGAACACCGGGGAGCTGTTTTTT	CASSLAVGNTGELFF
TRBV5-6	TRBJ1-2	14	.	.	TGTGCCAGCAGCTTGGCTAGTCTGGCGTGGGGCTACACCTTC	CASSLASLAWGYTF
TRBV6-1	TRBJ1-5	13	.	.	TGTGCCAGCACCGACAGGAGCAATCAGCCCCAGCATTTT	CASTDRSNQPQHF
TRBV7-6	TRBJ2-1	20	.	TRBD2	TGTGCCAGCAGCGCCTTTACGCCTTTACTAGCGTCGAGCTCCTACAATGAGCAGTTCTTC	CASSAFTPLLASSSYNEQFF
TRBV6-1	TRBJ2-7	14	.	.	TGTGCCATCTACGGTCAGGGGCACTCCTACGAGCAGTACTTC	CAIYGQGHSYEQYF
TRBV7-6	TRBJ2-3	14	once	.	TGTGCCAGCAGGGGGGATAGGAGCACAGATACGCAGTATTTT	CASRGDRSTDTQYF
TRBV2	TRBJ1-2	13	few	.	TGTGCCAGCAGCACAGGCCGGGACTATGGCTACACCTTC	CASSTGRDYGYTF
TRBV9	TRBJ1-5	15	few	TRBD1	TGTGCCAGCAGCGTAGGTGGGACAGGGAATCAGCCCCAGCATTTT	CASSVGGTGNQPQHF
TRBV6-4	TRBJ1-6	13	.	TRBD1	TGTGCCAGCAGTCGGGACAGGGAGTCACCCCTCCACTTT	CASSRDRESPLHF
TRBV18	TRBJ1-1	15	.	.	TGTGCCAGCTCACCCAATACAGGAACCGTCACTGAAGCTTTCTTT	CASSPNTGTVTEAFF
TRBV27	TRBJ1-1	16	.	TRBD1	TGTGCCAGCAGTTTGCGGGGACAGGGATCGAACACTGAAGCTTTCTTT	CASSLRGQGSNTEAFF
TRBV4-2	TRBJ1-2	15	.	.	TGTGCCAGCAGCCAAGAAAAAACAGGGAACTATGGCTACACCTTC	CASSQEKTGNYGYTF
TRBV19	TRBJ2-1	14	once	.	TGTGCCATAGGATGGGGAGGCTCCTACAATGAGCAGTTCTTC	CAIGWGGSYNEQFF
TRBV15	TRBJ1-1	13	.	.	TGTGCCACCAGCAGAGATGTTGGGGCTGAAGCTTTCTTT	CATSRDVGAEAFF